The clone carrying this T cell receptor (beta chain) was counted ten times or more. Its target is not known. Noted time point: patch test 1, 2 weeks after DPC sensitization. Treatment defined: therapeutic diphenylcyclopropenone sensitization with weekly scalp DPC. Whole blood, unfractionated, served as the material for total RNA extraction. One entry per CDR3 protein, called by TCRdb with MiXCR from the RACE reads. This sample yields tens of thousands of distinct CDR3 sequences, of which 7.5% to 9% are seen a single time; approximately 1.5% belongs to the top ten. This entry is derived from a study of human T cells and chemical hapten exposure. Across the study: Yields of TCR per sample differed, chiefly owing to small differences in pooled library volume.

Study-wide results and caveats: Counts of expanded TCRs (at PT1) showed a positive correlation with patch test score.

CDR1 is MNHNS, CDR2 SASEGT, per germline. The CDR3 sequence is 10 residues long. Trimming left V 4 bases short and J 6 bases short, with 1 base between. The sample in question was whole blood, obtained in connection with sensitization to the hapten diphenylcyclopropenone (DPC). The V and J genes are TRBV6-1 and TRBJ2-1, with D uncertain. The source is a woman aged 25 to 39 with alopecia areata. Some clones in this sample may be carry-over from other donors' samples. The CDR3 nucleotides read TGTGCCAGCAGTGTCAATGAGCAGTTCTTC. Translated: CASSVNEQFF.